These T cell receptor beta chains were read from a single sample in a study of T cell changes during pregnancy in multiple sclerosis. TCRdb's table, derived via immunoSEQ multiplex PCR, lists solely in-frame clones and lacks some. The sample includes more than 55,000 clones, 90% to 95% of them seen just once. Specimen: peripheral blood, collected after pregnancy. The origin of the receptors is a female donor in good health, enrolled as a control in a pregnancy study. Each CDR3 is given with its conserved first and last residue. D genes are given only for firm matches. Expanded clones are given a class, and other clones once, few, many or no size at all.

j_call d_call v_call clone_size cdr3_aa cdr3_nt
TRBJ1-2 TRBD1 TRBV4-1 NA CASSQVDRVYGYTF TGCGCCAGCAGCCAGGTAGACAGGGTCTATGGCTACACCTTC
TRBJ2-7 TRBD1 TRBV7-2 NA CASSYSVGQDYEQYF TGTGCCAGCAGCTACTCAGTGGGACAGGACTACGAGCAGTACTTC
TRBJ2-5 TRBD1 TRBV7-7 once CASSLVGTGGKETQYF TGTGCTAGCAGCTTAGTGGGGACAGGGGGTAAAGAGACCCAGTACTTC
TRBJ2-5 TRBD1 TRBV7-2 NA CASSPPGAGGLIRTQYF TGTGCCAGCAGCCCCCCCGGGGCAGGGGGCCTTATACGGACCCAGTACTTC
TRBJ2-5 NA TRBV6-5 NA CASRSGAGETQYF TGTGCCAGCAGATCGGGTGCCGGGGAGACCCAGTACTTC
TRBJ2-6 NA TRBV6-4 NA CASSDSTAGANVLTF TGTGCCAGCAGTGACTCGACAGCTGGGGCCAACGTCCTGACTTTC
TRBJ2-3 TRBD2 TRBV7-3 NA CASSFLPSGGRSDTQYF TGTGCCAGCAGCTTTTTACCTAGCGGGGGGAGGTCAGATACGCAGTATTTT
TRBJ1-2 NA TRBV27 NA CASSPFGGNYGYTF TGTGCCAGCAGCCCCTTCGGGGGAAACTATGGCTACACCTTC
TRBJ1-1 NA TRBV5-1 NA CASSLEWGVEAFF TGCGCCAGCAGCTTGGAGTGGGGGGTTGAAGCTTTCTTT
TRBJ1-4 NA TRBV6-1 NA CASSEGSATNEKLFF TGTGCCAGCAGTGAAGGTAGCGCAACTAATGAAAAACTGTTTTTT
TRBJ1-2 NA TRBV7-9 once CASSSQSELNYGYTF TGTGCCAGCAGCTCCCAAAGTGAACTTAACTATGGCTACACCTTC
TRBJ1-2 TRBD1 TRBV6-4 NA CASSDQTGTHYGYTF TGTGCCAGCAGTGACCAGACAGGGACCCACTATGGCTACACCTTC
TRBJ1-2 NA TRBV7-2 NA CASSSEQYYGYTF TGTGCCAGCAGCTCAGAACAGTACTATGGCTACACCTTC
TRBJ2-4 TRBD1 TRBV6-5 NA CASSYQGQGTKNIQYF TGTGCCAGCAGTTACCAGGGACAGGGGACCAAAAACATTCAGTACTTC
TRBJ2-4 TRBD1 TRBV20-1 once CSARVDRGYF TGCAGTGCTAGAGTGGACAGGGGCTACTTC
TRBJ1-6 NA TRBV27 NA CASSYTSSYNSPLHF TGTGCCAGCAGTTACACCAGCTCCTATAATTCACCCCTCCACTTT
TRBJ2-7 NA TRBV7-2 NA CASSLSAGATYEQYF TGTGCCAGCAGCTTAAGTGCGGGGGCAACCTACGAGCAGTACTTC
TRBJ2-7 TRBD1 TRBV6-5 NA CASSYSGQGYSYEQYF TGTGCCAGCAGTTACTCGGGACAGGGGTACTCCTACGAGCAGTACTTC
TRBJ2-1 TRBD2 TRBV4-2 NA CASSQDLLAGSAYNEQFF TGTGCCAGCAGCCAAGATCTTCTAGCGGGGTCGGCATACAATGAGCAGTTCTTC
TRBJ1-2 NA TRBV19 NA CASSIDRADPINYGYTF TGTGCCAGTAGTATAGATAGAGCGGATCCAATCAACTATGGCTACACCTTC
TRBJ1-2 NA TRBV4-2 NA CASSQEWAREGYGYTF TGTGCCAGCAGCCAAGAGTGGGCCAGGGAGGGCTATGGCTACACCTTC
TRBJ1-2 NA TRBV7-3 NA CASSRTPIDGYTF TGTGCCAGCAGCCGAACACCAATCGATGGCTACACCTTC
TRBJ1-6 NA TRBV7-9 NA CASSLVGDPPLHF TGTGCCAGCAGCTTAGTGGGAGATCCACCCCTCCACTTT
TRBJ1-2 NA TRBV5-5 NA CASSLAGREGGYTF TGTGCCAGCAGCTTGGCGGGCAGGGAGGGTGGCTACACCTTC
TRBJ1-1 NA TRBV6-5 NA CASSYRTRMNTEAFF TGTGCCAGCAGTTACCGGACAAGGATGAACACTGAAGCTTTCTTT
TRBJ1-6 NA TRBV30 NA CAWSRGSGNSPLHF TGTGCCTGGAGCAGGGGCAGTGGTAATTCACCCCTCCACTTT
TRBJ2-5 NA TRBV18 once CASSHPTEKQETQYF TGTGCCAGCTCACACCCAACCGAGAAGCAAGAGACCCAGTACTTC
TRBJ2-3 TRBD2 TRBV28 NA CASSGGGRTDTQYF TGTGCCAGCAGCGGGGGGGGTCGGACAGATACGCAGTATTTT
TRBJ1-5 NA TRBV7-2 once CASSYTRDQPQHF TGTGCCAGCAGCTATACGCGGGATCAGCCCCAGCATTTT
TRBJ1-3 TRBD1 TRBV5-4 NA CASSLAPGQRSGNTIYF TGTGCCAGCAGCTTGGCCCCGGGACAGAGGTCTGGAAACACCATATATTTT
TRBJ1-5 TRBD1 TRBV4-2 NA CASSQGQDYSNQPQHF TGTGCCAGCAGCCAGGGACAGGATTATAGCAATCAGCCCCAGCATTTT
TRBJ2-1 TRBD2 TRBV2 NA CASSGGTSGYNEQFF TGTGCCAGCAGTGGGGGGACTAGCGGTTACAATGAGCAGTTCTTC
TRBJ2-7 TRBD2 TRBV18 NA CASSPSSGEPAYF TGTGCCAGCTCACCCTCTAGCGGGGAGCCGGCGTACTTC
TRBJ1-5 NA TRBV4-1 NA CASSQGAINQPQHF TGCGCCAGCAGCCAAGGGGCGATCAATCAGCCCCAGCATTTT
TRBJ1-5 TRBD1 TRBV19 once CASRTDRVSNQPQHF TGTGCCAGTAGAACGGACAGGGTTAGCAATCAGCCCCAGCATTTT
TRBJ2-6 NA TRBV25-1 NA CASSVTGGANVLTF TGTGCCAGCAGTGTTACAGGGGGGGCCAACGTCCTGACTTTC
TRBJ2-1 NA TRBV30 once CAWNGRSYNEQFF TGTGCCTGGAATGGGCGTTCCTACAATGAGCAGTTCTTC
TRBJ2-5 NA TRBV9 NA CASSVGPGPSPETQYF TGTGCCAGCAGCGTAGGGCCCGGCCCTAGCCCAGAGACCCAGTACTTC
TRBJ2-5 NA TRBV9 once CASSTQKQETQYF TGTGCCAGCAGCACACAGAAACAAGAGACCCAGTACTTC
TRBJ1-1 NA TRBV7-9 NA CASSLVGAGDKAFF TGTGCCAGCAGCCTTGTAGGGGCAGGGGACAAAGCTTTCTTT
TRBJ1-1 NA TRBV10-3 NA CAITPFGGVEAFF TGTGCCATCACCCCGTTCGGAGGGGTTGAAGCTTTCTTT
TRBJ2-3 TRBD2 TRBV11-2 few CASSTAGGLSDTQYF TGTGCCAGCAGCACAGCGGGGGGGCTGTCAGATACGCAGTATTTT
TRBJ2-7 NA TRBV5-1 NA CASSFQGIDEQYF TGCGCCAGCAGCTTCCAGGGAATCGACGAGCAGTACTTC
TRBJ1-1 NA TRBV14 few CASSRTLNTEAFF TGTGCCAGCAGCCGGACACTGAACACTGAAGCTTTCTTT
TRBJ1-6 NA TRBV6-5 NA CASRTHARYNSPLHF TGTGCCAGCAGAACTCATGCCCGGTATAATTCACCCCTCCACTTT